These T cell receptor beta chains were read from a single sample in a study of cytomegalovirus exposure and HLA in healthy donors. Produced via immunoSEQ multiplex PCR; TCRdb's table is partial and in-frame only. The sample holds some 130,000 clones, 80% seen once. The sample consisted of PBMCs. Receptor source: a man younger than 40 in good health and CMV-seronegative. The CDR3 runs from the conserved cysteine through the conserved F or W. The order of the fields is J gene, clone size, D gene, V gene, CDR3 protein, CDR3 DNA. A D gene is named only where the DNA matches it firmly. Clone size is shown for a subset of rows, as once, few, many or a class of expanded clone.

TRBJ2-1	NA	NA	TRBV5-6	CASSLGPNNNEQFF	TGTGCCAGCAGCTTGGGGCCGAACAACAATGAGCAGTTCTTC
TRBJ1-6	NA	NA	TRBV30	CAWSVRGWLGGSPLHF	TGTGCCTGGAGTGTAAGAGGCTGGCTGGGTGGTTCACCCCTCCACTTT
TRBJ2-7	once	TRBD1	TRBV13	CASSLAGTGGYEQYF	TGTGCCAGCAGCTTAGCTGGGACAGGGGGCTACGAGCAGTACTTC
TRBJ2-7	NA	NA	TRBV10-3	CAISETNSYEQYF	TGTGCCATCAGTGAGACCAACTCCTACGAGCAGTACTTC
TRBJ2-4	NA	TRBD1	TRBV7-9	CASSEGQGLAKNIQYF	TGTGCCAGCAGCGAAGGACAGGGCCTAGCCAAAAACATTCAGTACTTC
TRBJ1-5	NA	NA	TRBV13	CASRLKGGNQPQHF	TGTGCCAGCAGACTCAAGGGGGGCAATCAGCCCCAGCATTTT
TRBJ1-2	NA	TRBD1	TRBV28	CASSTPAPTGTLDGGYTF	TGTGCCAGCAGTACGCCGGCCCCGACAGGGACGTTAGATGGTGGCTACACCTTC
TRBJ1-5	NA	TRBD1	TRBV5-1	CASHNLRQGYLRGNQPQHF	TGCGCCAGCCACAACCTCCGACAGGGCTATCTTCGGGGCAATCAGCCCCAGCATTTT
TRBJ2-1	few	TRBD1	TRBV19	CASSSRPGTGVYNEQFF	TGTGCCAGTAGTTCCCGGCCCGGGACAGGTGTCTACAATGAGCAGTTCTTC
TRBJ1-1	NA	TRBD1	TRBV30	CAWSPGTGDTEAFF	TGTGCCTGGAGTCCAGGGACAGGGGACACTGAAGCTTTCTTT
TRBJ2-5	NA	NA	TRBV7-6	CASSQANPGETQYF	TGTGCCAGCAGCCAGGCAAACCCTGGGGAGACCCAGTACTTC
TRBJ1-2	NA	NA	TRBV27	CASSLSIGRGYTF	TGTGCCAGCAGTTTATCGATAGGGAGAGGCTACACCTTC
TRBJ1-1	NA	NA	TRBV29-1	CSVAEAFF	TGCAGCGTGGCAGAAGCTTTCTTT
TRBJ1-5	few	NA	TRBV6-6	CASSYSGSNQPQHF	TGTGCCAGCAGTTACTCGGGCAGCAATCAGCCCCAGCATTTT
TRBJ1-1	NA	NA	TRBV30	CAWSGGWNTEAFF	TGTGCCTGGAGTGGAGGTTGGAACACTGAAGCTTTCTTT
TRBJ2-7	NA	TRBD2	TRBV5-1	CASSLTGTSGTYEQYF	TGCGCCAGCAGCTTGACAGGGACTAGCGGAACCTACGAGCAGTACTTC
TRBJ2-1	NA	NA	TRBV15	CATSRVGGPAFAGEQFF	TGTGCCACCAGCAGAGTGGGGGGACCTGCGTTTGCGGGTGAGCAGTTCTTC
TRBJ2-1	NA	NA	TRBV5-1	CASSYETIYNEQFF	TGCGCCAGCAGCTATGAGACAATTTACAATGAGCAGTTCTTC
TRBJ1-1	few	NA	TRBV30	CAWSGGMNTEAFF	TGTGCCTGGAGTGGCGGCATGAACACTGAAGCTTTCTTT
TRBJ2-5	once	TRBD2	TRBV5-1	CASSLGAGSGLETQYF	TGCGCCAGCAGCTTGGGAGCGGGGTCCGGATTGGAGACCCAGTACTTC
TRBJ1-1	few	TRBD1	TRBV12-5	CASGLREGAGFTEAFF	TGTGCTAGTGGTTTGAGAGAGGGGGCCGGTTTTACTGAAGCTTTCTTT
TRBJ2-5	NA	NA	TRBV2	CASSGYQETQYF	TGTGCCAGCTCGGGTTACCAAGAGACCCAGTACTTC
TRBJ2-1	NA	NA	TRBV10-3	CAISSIGADNEQFF	TGTGCCATCAGTTCGATAGGAGCTGACAATGAGCAGTTCTTC
TRBJ2-2	NA	TRBD1	TRBV6-4	CASSDSYTLWTGNGNTGELFF	TGTGCCAGCAGTGACTCTTATACTCTTTGGACAGGGAACGGGAACACCGGGGAGCTGTTTTTT
TRBJ2-5	NA	TRBD2	TRBV19	CASSIRSGRGGETQYF	TGTGCCAGTAGTATACGGTCAGGCCGGGGAGGGGAGACCCAGTACTTC
TRBJ2-5	NA	NA	TRBV29-1	CSGRSQGTTQYF	TGCAGCGGCCGTTCTCAGGGGACGACCCAGTACTTC
TRBJ2-1	NA	TRBD1	TRBV27	CASSSGTGINEQFF	TGTGCCAGCAGTTCCGGGACAGGGATCAATGAGCAGTTCTTC
TRBJ2-3	NA	NA	TRBV6-1	CATLLGLSTDTQYF	TGTGCCACCCTACTGGGACTCAGCACAGATACGCAGTATTTT
TRBJ2-1	NA	TRBD2	TRBV7-3	CASRASGSSYNEQFF	TGTGCCAGCAGGGCTAGCGGGTCATCCTACAATGAGCAGTTCTTC
TRBJ2-1	NA	TRBD2	TRBV28	CASSLNGRRGEQFF	TGTGCCAGCAGTTTAAACGGGAGGAGAGGTGAGCAGTTCTTC
TRBJ2-5	NA	TRBD1	TRBV28	CASSGTGEGYQETQYF	TGTGCCAGCAGCGGGACAGGGGAAGGATACCAAGAGACCCAGTACTTC
TRBJ2-7	NA	NA	TRBV10-3	CAITTGNYEQYF	TGTGCCATCACGACGGGGAACTACGAGCAGTACTTC
TRBJ2-2	NA	NA	TRBV2	CASSELKGRTGELFF	TGTGCCAGCAGTGAACTCAAGGGGAGGACCGGGGAGCTGTTTTTT
TRBJ2-7	NA	NA	TRBV18	CASSPETVTSYEQYF	TGTGCCAGCTCACCAGAGACAGTGACTTCCTACGAGCAGTACTTC
TRBJ2-5	NA	TRBD2	TRBV30	CAWGEAGVGETQYF	TGTGCCTGGGGGGAAGCGGGAGTGGGGGAGACCCAGTACTTC
TRBJ2-7	NA	TRBD1	TRBV25-1	CASSAGTGSYEQYF	TGTGCCAGCAGCGCCGGGACAGGAAGCTACGAGCAGTACTTC
TRBJ2-7	NA	NA	TRBV5-1	CASRRDSSSYEQYF	TGCGCCAGCAGGCGGGACTCGAGCTCCTACGAGCAGTACTTC
TRBJ2-1	NA	TRBD2	TRBV28	CASSLSGRNYNEQFF	TGTGCCAGCAGCCTCAGCGGGAGGAATTACAATGAGCAGTTCTTC
TRBJ2-1	NA	TRBD2	TRBV19	CASSGAPREGPNEQFF	TGTGCCAGTAGTGGCGCCCCCAGGGAGGGCCCAAACGAGCAGTTCTTC
TRBJ1-5	once	TRBD1	TRBV28	CASSLWGQGDSNQPQHF	TGTGCCAGCAGTTTATGGGGACAGGGAGATAGCAATCAGCCCCAGCATTTT
TRBJ1-1	NA	NA	TRBV28	CASSSAGLNTEAFF	TGTGCCAGCAGTTCGGCAGGGTTGAACACTGAAGCTTTCTTT
TRBJ1-1	NA	NA	TRBV18	CASSPTENTEAFF	TGTGCCAGCTCACCGACAGAGAACACTGAAGCTTTCTTT
TRBJ1-1	NA	NA	TRBV28	CASSPLQGLNTEAFF	TGTGCCAGCAGCCCCCTTCAGGGCCTGAACACTGAAGCTTTCTTT
TRBJ2-3	few	NA	TRBV5-1	CASSLAVSTDTQYF	TGCGCCAGCAGCTTGGCCGTAAGCACAGATACGCAGTATTTT
TRBJ2-7	NA	NA	TRBV4-1	CASSQDPAGISYEQYF	TGCGCCAGCAGCCAAGATCCGGCGGGAATCTCCTACGAGCAGTACTTC
TRBJ1-5	NA	NA	TRBV6-5	CASKPSTYSNQPQHF	TGTGCCAGCAAACCTTCTACCTATAGCAATCAGCCCCAGCATTTT
TRBJ1-4	NA	NA	TRBV5-1	CASSVDRPPDEKLFF	TGCGCCAGCAGCGTTGACAGGCCTCCGGATGAAAAACTGTTTTTT
TRBJ2-3	NA	TRBD1	TRBV10-1	CASSTGTGATYTQYF	TGCGCCAGCAGCACCGGGACAGGAGCCACATATACGCAGTATTTT
TRBJ2-1	NA	NA	TRBV29-1	CSVEDRVGVYNEQFF	TGCAGCGTTGAAGATCGGGTCGGCGTTTACAATGAGCAGTTCTTC
TRBJ2-7	once	NA	TRBV7-8	CASSGMRLGLYEQYF	TGTGCCAGCAGCGGTATGAGACTAGGACTCTACGAGCAGTACTTC
TRBJ2-1	few	NA	TRBV10-2	CASSSGTTLDRFF	TGCGCCAGCAGCTCCGGGACAACACTTGACAGGTTCTTC
TRBJ2-7	NA	NA	TRBV15	CATSGRDTSSLRHF	TGTGCCACCAGCGGCCGGGACACTTCCTCCCTTCGGCACTTC